Each of the 32 T cell receptor beta chains below was sequenced from the same sample in a study of shared clonotypes between healthy human individuals. Profiled with immunoSEQ multiplex PCR; TCRdb holds only in-frame clones, not every one. The sample holds millions of clones; around 95% are singletons and the top ten take roughly 0.13%. The sequenced material came from naive CD4+ T cells sorted from blood. The sample's subset: CD45RA+ positively selected. These receptor sequences come from a man younger than 35 in good health.

The chain employs TRBV14 and TRBJ1-4; D perhaps matches TRBD1 (5 bases). The CDR3 loop spans 15 amino acids. Germline CDR1 and CDR2: SGHDN and FVKESK. Trimming removed 2 bases at V and 10 bases at J, with 17 bases between. The chain's CDR3 is CASSQTGTQHGKLFF. The CDR3, as DNA: TGTGCCAGCAGCCAAACCGGGACTCAACACGGAAAACTGTTTTTT.

V gene TRBV18 combines with J gene TRBJ1-3; 8 bases are a match to TRBD1. Germline V gene data show CDR1 as KGHSH and CDR2 as LQKENI. V was pared by 3 bases and J by 1 base, with 8 bases of the junction left unmatched. There are 17 residues in the CDR3. CDR3 region: CASSPPPGTGSGNTIYF. CDR3 nucleotides: TGTGCCAGCTCACCCCCGCCGGGGACAGGATCTGGAAACACCATATATTTT.

This clone was detected a few times. The rearrangement joins TRBV6-5 to TRBJ1-1; D may be TRBD1 (6 bases). The germline V and J ends were trimmed by 4 bases and 4 bases, with 7 bases remaining between them. The CDR3 is made up of 12 amino acids. Germline V lookup: CDR1 MNHEY, CDR2 SVGAGI. Here the CDR3 reads CASSFRGTEAFF. In DNA, the CDR3 is TGTGCCAGCAGTTTCAGGGGCACTGAAGCTTTCTTT.

The chain has TRBV18 and TRBJ2-7; TRBD1 is a possible D gene (5 bases). This CDR3 has 17 residues. V was trimmed by 3 bases and J by 0 bases, leaving 18 bases between them. The germline V gene has CDR1 KGHSH and CDR2 LQKENI. CDR3: CASSPTTGAPLSYEQYF. As DNA, the CDR3 is TGTGCCAGCTCACCTACCACAGGCGCCCCCCTCTCCTACGAGCAGTACTTC. The whole variable domain, filled in from reference TRBV18 and TRBJ2-7, reads NAGVMQNPRHLVRRRGQEARLRCSPMKGHSHVYWYRQLPEEGLKFMVYLQKENIIDESGMPKERFSAEFPKEGPSILRIQQVVRGDSAAYFCASSPTTGAPLSYEQYFGPGTRLTVT.

The V and J genes are TRBV11-1 and TRBJ2-1, with TRBD1 as a possible D gene (6 bases). Germline CDR1 reads SGHAT; CDR2 reads FQDESV (reference sequence). The CDR3 spans 15 residues. V lost 5 bases, J lost 2 bases, and 13 bases lay in between. The CDR3 coding sequence is TGTGCCAGCAGCCTAAACAGGGAGACCTACAATGAGCAGTTCTTC. This encodes CASSLNRETYNEQFF.

This sequence joins TRBV4-3 and TRBJ2-3; no reliable D call. The CDR3 has 15 amino acids. Germline V gives CDR1 LGHNA, CDR2 YSLEER. V lost 0 bases, J lost 1 base, and 8 bases lay in between. The CDR3 sequence is CASSQDYGGTDTQYF. The CDR3 DNA reads TGCGCCAGCAGCCAAGATTATGGTGGCACAGATACGCAGTATTTT.

In regard to this clone: The sample has other DNA sequences that encode this CDR3 too. The chain recombines TRBV5-1 with TRBJ1-1; no firm D call. CDR3 length: 14 residues. Germline CDR1 is SGHRS and CDR2 is YFSETQ. Deletions cut 2 bases from V and 4 bases from J, with 12 bases between. CDR3 protein: CASSLLGVGTEAFF. The CDR3 nucleotides are TGCGCCAGCAGCTTATTGGGAGTCGGCACTGAAGCTTTCTTT.

The chain uses TRBV6-8 and TRBJ2-7; TRBD1 matches 9 bases. V lost 2 bases to trimming and J lost 6 bases; unmatched junction nucleotides: 8. The CDR3 sequence is 15 residues long. The V gene's germline CDR1 is MNHGY and CDR2 SAAAGT. CDR3 in DNA: TGTGCCAGCAGTTACCCCGGGACAGGGTTTGGCGAGCAGTACTTC. Translating it yields CASSYPGTGFGEQYF.

V is TRBV6-6 and J is TRBJ2-7, with TRBD1 matching over 10 bases. The CDR3 spans 14 residues. Trimming cost V 6 bases and J 3 bases; bases outside gene matches: 5. Germline CDR1 is MNHNY and CDR2 is SVGAGI (reference sequence). Written as DNA, the CDR3 is TGTGCCAGCAGCTTGGGACAGGGGATCTACGAGCAGTACTTC. Amino acid sequence: CASSLGQGIYEQYF.

The V call is TRBV11-2, the J call TRBJ2-3; TRBD2 might be the D (5 bases). Germline V lookup: CDR1 SGHAT, CDR2 FQNNGV. The CDR3 covers 12 residues. V was trimmed by 8 bases and J by 6 bases, leaving 12 bases between them. CDR3 loop: CASGRLSDTQYF. The CDR3 DNA sequence: TGTGCCAGCGGGAGACTCTCGGATACGCAGTATTTT.

This chain uses TRBV9 with TRBJ1-6, with a tentative D call TRBD1 (5 bases). Trimming cost V 3 bases and J 9 bases, with 10 bases left between them. The germline gives CDR1 SGDLS, CDR2 YYNGEE. The CDR3 is 13 amino acids. CDR3 in DNA: TGTGCCAGCAGCGGGGACCTGGGTTCACCCCTCCACTTT. Translating gives CASSGDLGSPLHF.

The chain has TRBV9 and TRBJ2-3, with 8 bases lining up with TRBD2. CDR1 SGDLS and CDR2 YYNGEE come from the germline V gene. The ends lost 0 bases at V and 4 bases at J; junction bases unmatched: 7. The CDR3 is made up of 16 amino acids. In DNA form, the CDR3 reads TGTGCCAGCAGCGTAGCTGTAGCGGGGTACGCAGATACGCAGTATTTT. It is translated as CASSVAVAGYADTQYF. The full variable domain, its missing parts supplied by reference TRBV9 and TRBJ2-3, is DSGVTQTPKHLITATGQRVTLRCSPRSGDLSVYWYQQSLDQGLQFLIQYYNGEERAKGNILERFSAQQFPDLHSELNLSSLELGDSALYFCASSVAVAGYADTQYFGPGTRLTVL.

The chain uses TRBV6-5 and TRBJ1-5, with D possibly being TRBD1 (6 bases). Germline V gene sequence: CDR1 MNHEY, CDR2 SVGAGI. The CDR3 loop spans 15 amino acids. V was shortened by 5 bases and J by 4 bases, with 15 bases between the two germline ends. CDR3: CASSLTSGVNQPQHF. In DNA, the CDR3 is TGTGCCAGCAGTCTTACGTCAGGGGTTAATCAGCCCCAGCATTTT.

In this sample, this clone turned up once. The chain links TRBV7-9 to TRBJ1-3; D is possibly TRBD1 (5 bases). In germline, CDR1 is SEHNR, CDR2 FQNEAQ (reference sequence). This CDR3 region has 17 residues. The V and J ends lost 5 bases and 4 bases respectively, with 21 bases between them. The CDR3 DNA sequence: TGTGCCAGCAGCCCCCCTGGGGTGGGGGACGCGGGAAACACCATATATTTT. Translating it yields CASSPPGVGDAGNTIYF.

This chain links TRBV7-5 with TRBJ1-5; TRBD1 reflects the table's D call only, with no check against the DNA. TRBV7-5 is a pseudogene locus. This CDR3 is 16 amino acids long. CDR3 DNA: TGTGCCAGAAGCTTACCGCTGAGGCAGGGCAGTCAGCCCCAGCATTTT. It yields the protein CARSLPLRQGSQPQHF.

V usage is TRBV18 and J usage is TRBJ1-1; D is possibly TRBD1 (5 bases). The CDR3 runs 16 residues. Trimming left V 3 bases short and J 0 bases short, with 14 bases between. The germline V gene has CDR1 KGHSH and CDR2 LQKENI. The CDR3 loop is CASSPGRVPLNTEAFF. Here the CDR3 DNA reads TGTGCCAGCTCACCGGGCAGGGTTCCTCTGAACACTGAAGCTTTCTTT.

The chain combines TRBV18 with TRBJ1-4; D possibly corresponds to TRBD1 (6 bases). V shed 2 bases and J shed 0 bases, with 7 bases lying between them. CDR1 is KGHSH, CDR2 LQKENI, per germline. The CDR3 length is 15 residues. The CDR3 sequence is CASSPGTTTNEKLFF. DNA of the CDR3: TGTGCCAGCTCACCAGGGACAACAACTAATGAAAAACTGTTTTTT.

V gene TRBV7-9 combines with J gene TRBJ2-1; 9 nucleotides align to TRBD2. Unmatched junction bases numbered 4, after V lost 1 base and J lost 3 bases. The germline V gene encodes CDR1 SEHNR and CDR2 FQNEAQ (reference sequence). The CDR3 covers 16 residues. CDR3 nucleotide sequence: TGTGCCAGCAGCTTAGGGCAAGCGGGGGGCTACAATGAGCAGTTCTTC. As protein: CASSLGQAGGYNEQFF.

This clone was detected only once. The chain recombines TRBV10-2 with TRBJ1-2; D is perhaps TRBD1 (5 bases). The V end lost 11 bases, the J end lost 6 bases, and 16 bases lay between the germline ends. The CDR3 is made up of 12 amino acids. Looked up from germline, CDR1 is WSHSY and CDR2 is SAAADI. The DNA for the CDR3 is TGCGCCTGTTACACGACAGACAATGGCTACACCTTC. Translation gives CACYTTDNGYTF.

The rearrangement uses TRBV19 and TRBJ1-6; TRBD1 is a possible D gene (5 bases). This CDR3 comprises 13 residues. The germline V gene has CDR1 LNHDA and CDR2 SQIVND (reference sequence). Trimming cost V 3 bases and J 9 bases, with 9 bases left between them. DNA of the CDR3: TGTGCCAGTAGTATTCAGGGATCTTCACCCCTCCACTTT. Translating gives CASSIQGSSPLHF. The whole variable domain, remainder taken from reference TRBV19 and TRBJ1-6, is DGGITQSPKYLFRKEGQNVTLSCEQNLNHDAMYWYRQDPGQGLRLIYYSQIVNDFQKGDIAEGYSVSREKKESFPLTVTSAQKNPTAFYLCASSIQGSSPLHFGNGTRLTVT.

The chain joins TRBV10-3 to TRBJ2-5; D possibly corresponds to TRBD2 (6 bases). CDR3 length: 14 residues. V dropped 4 bases and J dropped 3 bases, with 12 bases sitting between them. CDR1 and CDR2 (germline): ENHRY, SYGVKD. This CDR3 reads CAISGQPGEETQYF. The CDR3, as DNA: TGTGCCATCAGTGGCCAACCGGGAGAAGAGACCCAGTACTTC.

V and J are TRBV2 and TRBJ2-2, with TRBD1 matching over 9 bases. V lost 8 bases to trimming and J lost 4 bases; unmatched junction nucleotides: 5. CDR1 and CDR2 from the germline V gene are SNHLY and FYNNEI. The CDR3 totals 14 residues. As DNA, the CDR3 is TGTGCCAGCCTCGGGGACAGGGTCACCGGGGAGCTGTTTTTT. This codes for CASLGDRVTGELFF. The full variable domain, completed using reference TRBV2 and TRBJ2-2, is EPEVTQTPSHQVTQMGQEVILRCVPISNHLYFYWYRQILGQKVEFLVSFYNNEISEKSEIFDDQFSVERPDGSNFTLKIRSTKLEDSAMYFCASLGDRVTGELFFGEGSRLTVL.

The chain employs TRBV19 and TRBJ1-5, with D perhaps matching TRBD1 (6 bases). CDR3 length equals 15 residues. Trimming shortened V by 7 bases and J by 2 bases, and 15 bases separated the two germline ends. Germline V gene data show CDR1 as LNHDA and CDR2 as SQIVND (reference sequence). The chain's CDR3 is CASTSPQGGNQPQHF. The CDR3 bases are TGTGCCAGTACCTCCCCACAGGGTGGCAATCAGCCCCAGCATTTT.

This clone was counted between two and nine times. Other DNA sequences within the sample encode an identical CDR3. The gene calls are TRBV19 and TRBJ1-1; D is unclear. The CDR3 consists of 13 residues. V gave up 3 bases and J gave up 1 base, with 6 bases separating them. Per the germline V gene, CDR1 is LNHDA and CDR2 is SQIVND (reference sequence). The CDR3 region has the DNA TGTGCCAGTAGTATCTCCGGGAACACTGAAGCTTTCTTT. It specifies CASSISGNTEAFF.

The chain couples TRBV14 to TRBJ2-7; 8 nucleotides match TRBD1. The germline V gene encodes CDR1 SGHDN and CDR2 FVKESK. With 0 bases clipped from V and 3 bases from J, the junction kept 4 bases outside the gene matches. This CDR3 contains 15 residues. The CDR3 sequence: CASSQDRTGLYEQYF. The CDR3 nucleotides are TGTGCCAGCAGCCAAGACCGGACAGGGCTCTACGAGCAGTACTTC.

The V gene is TRBV27, the J gene TRBJ1-2; TRBD1 is a possible D gene (6 bases). V lost 6 bases and J lost 4, with 15 bases in between. This CDR3 has 14 amino acids. Germline assignment: CDR1 MNHEY and CDR2 SMNVEV (reference sequence). The CDR3 region has the DNA TGTGCCAGCAGACGACAGGAGAGCCTCTATGGCTACACCTTC. This encodes CASRRQESLYGYTF.

The chain carries TRBV10-3 and TRBJ2-2; 10 bases line up with TRBD1. The ends lost 4 bases at V and 4 bases at J; junction bases unmatched: 6. The V gene's germline CDR1 is ENHRY and CDR2 SYGVKD. CDR3 size: 16 residues. This CDR3 reads CAISGSGQGITGELFF. Written as DNA, the CDR3 is TGTGCCATCAGTGGTTCGGGACAGGGGATCACCGGGGAGCTGTTTTTT.

This chain uses TRBV30 with TRBJ2-5, with D unresolved. CDR1 and CDR2 from the germline V gene are GTSNPN and SVGIG (reference sequence). Trimming left V 0 bases short and J 2 bases short, with 7 bases between. The CDR3 is 13 amino acids. CDR3 sequence reads: CAWSVPPQETQYF. In DNA, the CDR3 is TGTGCCTGGAGTGTTCCCCCACAAGAGACCCAGTACTTC.

The V and J genes are TRBV6-6 and TRBJ2-1; D remains unclear. CDR3 length: 15 residues. Trimming stripped 2 bases from V and 6 bases from J, with 14 bases between. Germline CDR1 MNHNY, CDR2 SVGAGI (reference sequence). Here the CDR3 DNA reads TGTGCCAGCAGTTACGGGGTTCAGTGGGTCAATGAGCAGTTCTTC. Its translation is CASSYGVQWVNEQFF.

This sequence joins TRBV11-3 and TRBJ2-7, with D possibly matching TRBD1 (6 bases). CDR1 is SGHNT and CDR2 is YENEEA in the germline V gene. This CDR3 comprises 18 residues. V shed 4 bases and J shed 6 bases, with 28 bases lying between them. The CDR3 coding sequence is TGTGCCAGCAGCTCTAGGCAACACAGGGAAGGTCGTACGGGCGAGCAGTACTTC. Its translation is CASSSRQHREGRTGEQYF.

This chain links TRBV9 with TRBJ2-7; no firm D call. The ends were cut back, 5 bases at V and 2 bases at J, with 14 bases in the middle. The germline V gene has CDR1 SGDLS and CDR2 YYNGEE. This CDR3 is built from 14 residues. CDR3 residues: CASSPRSPTYEQYF. CDR3 DNA sequence: TGTGCCAGCAGTCCCAGGAGTCCTACCTACGAGCAGTACTTC.

This chain uses TRBV5-6 with TRBJ2-5; TRBD2 might be the D (5 bases). Per germline, CDR1 SGHDT and CDR2 YYEEEE. V was pared by 0 bases and J by 3 bases, with 9 bases between. CDR3 length: 14 residues. The CDR3 region has the DNA TGTGCCAGCAGCTTGGGGCTAGCCAAAGAGACCCAGTACTTC. Amino acid sequence: CASSLGLAKETQYF.